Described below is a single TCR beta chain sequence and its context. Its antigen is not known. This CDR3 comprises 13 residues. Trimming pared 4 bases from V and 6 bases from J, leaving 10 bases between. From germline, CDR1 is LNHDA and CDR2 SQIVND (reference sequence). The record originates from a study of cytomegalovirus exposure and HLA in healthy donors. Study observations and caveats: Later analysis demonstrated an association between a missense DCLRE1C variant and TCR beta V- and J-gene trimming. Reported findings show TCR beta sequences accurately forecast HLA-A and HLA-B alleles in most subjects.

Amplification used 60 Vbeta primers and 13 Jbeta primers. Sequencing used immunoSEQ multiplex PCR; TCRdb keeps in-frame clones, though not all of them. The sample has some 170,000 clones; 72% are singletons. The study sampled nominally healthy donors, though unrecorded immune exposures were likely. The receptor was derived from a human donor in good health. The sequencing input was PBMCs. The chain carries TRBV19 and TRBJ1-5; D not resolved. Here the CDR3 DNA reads TGTGCCAGTAGTAGTCAGACTTCTCAGCCCCAGCATTTT. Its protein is CASSSQTSQPQHF.